Sequencing of this TCR beta chain was carried out in a study of cytotoxic CD8 clonotypes in ibrutinib-treated CLL. Study results and limitations: An increase in clonality occurred at ibrutinib response, followed by a return toward baseline at progression.

Germline V CDR1 and CDR2: MNHNS, SASEGT. The CDR3 sequence is 18 residues long. V dropped 3 bases and J dropped 4; count of bases not matched to a gene: 11. Some clones are missing from TCRdb's copy, which holds only in-frame ones; the method was immunoSEQ multiplex PCR. Here the sample spans approximately 92,000 clones, around 77% being singletons. Worth noting for this clone: Its antigen is undetermined.

This sequence was found in a human donor with chronic lymphocytic leukemia. The sample in question was PBMCs, obtained after 24 months of ibrutinib treatment. V usage is TRBV6-1 and J usage is TRBJ2-6; the match to TRBD1 covers 8 bases. In nucleotides, the CDR3 is TGTGCCAGCAGTGACTTTGGACAGGGAGTCGCGGGGGCCAACGTCCTGACTTTC. Translation gives CASSDFGQGVAGANVLTF.